This TCR beta chain was obtained from a study of response to subunit inactivated influenza vaccine. Study-wide results and caveats: There was a suggestion from the authors that each seasonal influenza vaccination recruits few new T cells.

A remark on this clonotype: Antigen: not known.

Via MiXCR, TCRdb re-called the RT-PCR reads, giving one row per CDR3 protein. The table records 500,000 to 600,000 distinct CDR3 sequences, less than 8% of them present only once. CDR1 and CDR2 (germline): MRHNA, SNTAGT. Trimming left V 4 bases short and J 3 bases short, with 13 bases between. The CDR3 loop spans 14 amino acids. This chain links TRBV6-4 with TRBJ2-7; D not resolved. The specimen was PBMCs from blood, collected around 25 months after vaccination. This sequence originates from a man aged 45 to 70 who received an inactivated influenza vaccine. CDR3 coding DNA: TGTGCCAGCAGTGTTGACATTTTTGGCTACGAGCAGTACTTC. Protein product: CASSVDIFGYEQYF.